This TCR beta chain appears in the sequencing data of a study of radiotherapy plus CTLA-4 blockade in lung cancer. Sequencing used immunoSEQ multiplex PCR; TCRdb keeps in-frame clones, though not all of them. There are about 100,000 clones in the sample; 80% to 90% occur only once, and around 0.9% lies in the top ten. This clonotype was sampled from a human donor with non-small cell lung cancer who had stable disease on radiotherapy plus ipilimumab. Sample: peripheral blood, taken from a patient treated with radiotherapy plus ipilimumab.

The chain's CDR3 is CASSLLLTGAYGYTF. For the CDR3, the DNA is TGTGCCAGCAGTTTACTCCTGACAGGTGCCTATGGCTACACCTTC. J is TRBJ1-2 and V is TRBV28; D may be TRBD1 (6 bases). Trimming removed 2 bases at V and 4 bases at J, with 14 bases between. Per germline, CDR1 MDHEN and CDR2 SYDVKM. This CDR3 region has 15 residues.